A selection of T cell receptor beta chains follows, all from one sample in a study of blood T cell repertoires in COVID-19. Sequencing was performed with immunoSEQ multiplex PCR; in TCRdb, only in-frame clones are kept and a portion is missing. The data hold about 280,000 clones, with 85% observed a single time. Sequencing was carried out using PBMCs or T cells enriched from blood (not recorded which). These receptors all come from a woman between 45 and 60 years old who had recovered from COVID-19. Both conserved end residues are part of each CDR3. A D gene is named only where the DNA matches it firmly. The size entry is marked missing in some rows and otherwise reads once, few, many or a size class.

V	J	D	size	CDR3	DNA
TRBV20-1	TRBJ2-4	TRBD1	-	CSASRTGMAKNIQYF	TGCAGTGCTAGTCGGACAGGGATGGCCAAAAACATTCAGTACTTC
TRBV30	TRBJ1-5	-	-	CACQAGGNQPQHF	TGTGCCTGTCAGGCGGGGGGCAATCAGCCCCAGCATTTT
TRBV18	TRBJ1-1	-	few	CASSPRRPGGNEAFF	TGTGCCAGCTCACCACGCAGACCGGGGGGGAATGAGGCTTTCTTT
TRBV11-2	TRBJ1-5	-	-	CASSLERQGSPQPQHF	TGTGCCAGCAGCTTAGAAAGGCAGGGGTCTCCCCAGCCCCAGCATTTT
TRBV20-1	TRBJ2-3	-	-	CSARRTDTQYF	TGCAGTGCTAGGCGGACAGATACGCAGTATTTT
TRBV30	TRBJ1-1	-	-	CAWRRKVQGNTEAFF	TGTGCCTGGAGGAGAAAAGTACAGGGGAACACTGAAGCTTTCTTT
TRBV19	TRBJ1-4	-	-	CASCAGQRNEKLFF	TGTGCCAGTTGCGCCGGACAGAGAAATGAAAAACTGTTTTTT
TRBV6-5	TRBJ2-7	-	-	CASGRDSPPYEQYF	TGTGCCAGCGGACGGGACTCACCCCCCTACGAGCAGTACTTC
TRBV11-2	TRBJ1-6	-	-	CASSRPPGSSNSPLHF	TGTGCCAGCAGCCGACCCCCGGGGTCGAGTAATTCACCCCTCCACTTT
TRBV10-1	TRBJ2-3	-	-	CASSEGSGTDTQYF	TGCGCCAGCAGTGAGGGCTCAGGCACAGATACGCAGTATTTT
TRBV6-5	TRBJ1-1	-	once	CASRSGVNTEAFF	TGTGCCAGCAGGTCCGGGGTGAACACTGAAGCTTTCTTT
TRBV15	TRBJ1-2	TRBD1	-	CATSRDPGQGYGYTF	TGTGCCACCAGCAGAGATCCGGGACAGGGATATGGCTACACCTTC
TRBV27	TRBJ2-7	TRBD2	-	CASSLGGVHEQYF	TGTGCCAGCAGTTTAGGGGGGGTCCACGAGCAGTACTTC
TRBV19	TRBJ2-7	TRBD2	-	CASSPKRGRYEQYF	TGTGCCAGTAGTCCCAAGCGGGGTCGCTACGAGCAGTACTTC
TRBV10-3	TRBJ1-3	-	-	CAISEAGYTIYF	TGTGCCATCAGTGAGGCGGGTTACACCATATATTTT
TRBV4-2	TRBJ1-4	-	-	CASSQVLGDEKLFF	TGTGCCAGCAGCCAGGTTTTAGGGGATGAAAAACTGTTTTTT
TRBV4-3	TRBJ2-7	-	-	CASSQGLAYEQYF	TGCGCCAGCAGCCAAGGACTAGCCTACGAGCAGTACTTC
TRBV7-2	TRBJ1-2	TRBD1	few	CASSLGGTGYGYTF	TGTGCCAGCAGCTTAGGTGGGACAGGTTATGGCTACACCTTC